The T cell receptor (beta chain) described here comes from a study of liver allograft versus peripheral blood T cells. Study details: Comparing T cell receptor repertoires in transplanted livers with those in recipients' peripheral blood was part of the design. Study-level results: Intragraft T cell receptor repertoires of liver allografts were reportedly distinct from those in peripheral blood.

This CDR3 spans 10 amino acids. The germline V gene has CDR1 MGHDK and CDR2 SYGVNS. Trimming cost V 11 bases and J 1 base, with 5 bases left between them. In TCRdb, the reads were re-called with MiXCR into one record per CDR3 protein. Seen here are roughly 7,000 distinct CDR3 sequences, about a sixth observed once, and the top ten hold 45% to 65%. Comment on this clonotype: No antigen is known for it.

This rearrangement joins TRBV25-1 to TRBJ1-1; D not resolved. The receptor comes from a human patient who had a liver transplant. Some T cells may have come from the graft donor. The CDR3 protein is CAAGNTEAFF. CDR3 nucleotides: TGTGCCGCAGGGAACACTGAAGCTTTCTTT.